What follows are 24 T cell receptor beta chains derived from one specimen sequenced in a study of molecular identifiers for immune sequencing clone quantification. TCRdb reprocessed the PCR reads with MiXCR, giving one entry per CDR3 protein. Among 85,000 to 100,000 distinct CDR3 sequences listed, under 25% were seen once. Sequencing input: naive CD8+ T cells from blood, with Jurkat cell RNA spiked in. Sample subset: FACS-sorted CD8+CD4-CCR7+CD45RA+ naive T cells. These receptors were obtained from a human donor in good health. Some libraries in this study had Jurkat cell RNA spiked in.

This clonotype was detected only a few times. This sequence may be a read error, since a much larger clone differs from it by one base. The genes are TRBV6-5 and TRBJ2-1, with 9 bases that match TRBD1. Looked up from germline, CDR1 is MNHEY and CDR2 is SVGAGI. The length of the CDR3 is 14 residues. V gave up 8 bases and J gave up 4 bases; unmatched junction bases: 6. CDR3 in amino acids: CASGTGTGYNEQFF. The CDR3 coding sequence is TGTGCCAGCGGTACTGGGACAGGGTACAATGAGCAGTTCTTC.

On this clonotype: A much larger clonotype is one base distant, so this may be a read error. Because the CDR3 is missing its conserved closing phenylalanine or tryptophan, this is likely a read error. The chain combines TRBV7-9 with TRBJ2-5; D is unclear. The CDR3 totals 17 residues. V was pared by 5 bases and J by 5 bases, with 24 bases between. CDR1 is SEHNR and CDR2 is FQNEAQ in the germline V gene (reference sequence). The CDR3 is CASSTTNMASARETQYL. The CDR3 DNA sequence: TGTGCCAGCAGCACTACCAACATGGCCAGCGCGAGGGAGACCCAGTACCTC.

Turning to this clonotype: This sequence may be a read error, since a much larger clone differs from it by one base. The rearrangement joins TRBV27 to TRBJ2-3; perhaps TRBD2 as D (5 bases). The germline V and J ends were trimmed by 3 bases and 0 bases, with 16 bases remaining between them. CDR3 length equals 17 residues. Germline V gives CDR1 MNHEY, CDR2 SMNVEV (reference sequence). CDR3 sequence (DNA): TGTGCCAGCAGTTTCCTAGCTAGTAGGATTAGCACAGATACGCAGTATTTT. Its translation: CASSFLASRISTDTQYF.

A remark on this clonotype: This could be a read error, since a much larger clone is one nucleotide away. The CDR3 here is CASSPGDAEAFF. The CDR3 DNA reads as TGTGCCAGCAGCCCCGGGGACGCTGAAGCTTTCTTT. The chain recombines TRBV5-6 with TRBJ1-1; possible D gene TRBD1, 5 bases. Between the trimmed V and J ends, which lost 4 bases and 6 bases, there was a span of 10 bases. The CDR3 is 12 amino acids. Germline-derived CDR1 and CDR2 are SGHDT and YYEEEE.

This clonotype has a count of ten or more. The rearrangement joins TRBV7-9 to TRBJ2-7; the D gene could be TRBD1 or TRBD2 (5 bases each). There are 14 residues in the CDR3. CDR1 is SEHNR, CDR2 FQNEAQ, per germline (reference sequence). V lost 5 bases, J lost 12 bases, and 23 bases lay in between. The CDR3, as DNA: TGTGCCAGCAGCCCAGAGAGCCCAGGGTGGAGGATGTACTTC. It specifies CASSPESPGWRMYF.

Details on this clonotype: A read error is possible here, since a much larger clone lies one base away. The rearrangement uses TRBV5-6 and TRBJ1-1, with D unclear. The germline V gene encodes CDR1 SGHDT and CDR2 YYEEEE. Trimming removed 0 bases at V and 4 bases at J, with 7 bases between. CDR3 size: 13 residues. The CDR3: CASSLAVSTEAFF. As DNA, the CDR3 is TGTGCCAGCAGCTTGGCCGTAAGCACTGAAGCTTTCTTT. Using reference TRBV5-6 and TRBJ1-1 for the parts outside the CDR3, the full variable domain is DAGVTQSPTHLIKTRGQQVTLRCSPKSGHDTVSWYQQALGQGPQFIFQYYEEEERQRGNFPDRFSGHQFPNYSSELNVNALLLGDSALYLCASSLAVSTEAFFGQGTRLTVV.

The rearrangement joins TRBV6-2 or TRBV6-3 to TRBJ2-1, with a possible D match to TRBD2 (6 bases). This CDR3 spans 11 amino acids. The V end lost 5 bases, the J end lost 13 bases, and 12 bases lay between the germline ends. Germline values: CDR1 MNHEY, CDR2 SVGEGT. CDR3: CASSQRVLQFF. CDR3 sequence (DNA): TGTGCCAGCAGTCAGCGGGTGCTACAGTTCTTC.

This clonotype was recorded many times. The rearrangement uses TRBV23-1 and TRBJ2-7; tentative D call: TRBD1 (6 bases). TRBV23-1 is classed as an ORF, of uncertain function. There are 12 residues in the CDR3. V was clipped by 10 bases and J by 3 bases, with 13 bases between them. This CDR3 reads CATTPGDYEQYF. CDR3 nucleotide sequence: TGCGCCACTACCCCAGGGGACTACGAGCAGTACTTC.

There are many counts of this clonotype. The chain carries TRBV2 and TRBJ2-7, with TRBD2 matching over 13 bases. Germline V CDR1 and CDR2: SNHLY, FYNNEI. With 8 bases clipped from V and 5 bases from J, the junction kept 3 bases outside the gene matches. This CDR3 contains 13 residues. For the CDR3, the DNA is TGTGCCAGCGGACTAGCGGGAGTTCACGAGCAGTACTTC. The encoded protein is CASGLAGVHEQYF.

The chain combines TRBV25-1 with TRBJ2-1; 7 bases match TRBD2. The germline CDR1 and CDR2 sequences are MGHDK and SYGVNS. CDR3 length equals 16 residues. Losses at the gene ends were 2 bases for V and 8 bases for J; bases not matched to a gene: 12. The CDR3 spells CASSEGTRTRFDEQFF. CDR3 nucleotides: TGTGCCAGCAGTGAAGGGACTCGGACTAGATTTGATGAGCAGTTCTTC.

V gene TRBV27 combines with J gene TRBJ2-5; tentative D call: TRBD1 (5 bases). V lost 5 bases and J 3 bases, leaving 10 bases between the germline ends. Per the germline V gene, CDR1 is MNHEY and CDR2 is SMNVEV (reference sequence). This CDR3 is built from 13 residues. CDR3 residues: CASSHGAEETQYF. CDR3 sequence (DNA): TGTGCCAGCAGTCATGGGGCCGAAGAGACCCAGTACTTC.

This clonotype was seen repeatedly, ten times or more. This chain links TRBV5-5 with TRBJ2-1, with 7 bases identical to TRBD1. Unmatched junction bases numbered 7, after V lost 0 bases and J lost 7 bases. Germline assignment: CDR1 SGHKS and CDR2 YYEKEE (reference sequence). The CDR3 covers 15 residues. DNA of the CDR3: TGTGCCAGCAGCTTGGTGACAGGGATGAGGAATGAGCAGTTCTTC. Translated: CASSLVTGMRNEQFF.

The sample holds many counts of this clonotype. This chain links TRBV19 with TRBJ1-6; D may be TRBD1 (5 bases). CDR1 and CDR2 from the germline V gene are LNHDA and SQIVND (reference sequence). CDR3 size: 15 residues. V lost 3 bases and J lost 9, with 15 bases in between. In DNA form, the CDR3 reads TGTGCCAGTAGTATGGGGCAGGGTGAGGTTTCACCCCTCCACTTT. Translation gives CASSMGQGEVSPLHF. Full variable domain (remainder filled in from reference TRBV19 and TRBJ1-6): DGGITQSPKYLFRKEGQNVTLSCEQNLNHDAMYWYRQDPGQGLRLIYYSQIVNDFQKGDIAEGYSVSREKKESFPLTVTSAQKNPTAFYLCASSMGQGEVSPLHFGNGTRLTVT.

This clonotype has at least ten counts. The chain joins TRBV12-3 or TRBV12-4 to TRBJ2-3; TRBD2 aligns across 8 bases. Trimming took 8 bases from V and 2 from J; bases not matched to a gene: 15. The CDR3 is made up of 17 amino acids. CDR3 in amino acids: CASVPGGGAPYTDTQYF. In nucleotides, the CDR3 is TGTGCCAGCGTTCCGGGGGGGGGGGCCCCCTACACAGATACGCAGTATTTT.

This clonotype has at least ten counts. V and J are TRBV19 and TRBJ1-4, with D possibly TRBD1 on 6 matching bases. The CDR3 totals 15 residues. Trimming took 4 bases from V and 2 from J, leaving 11 bases between them. Germline V lookup: CDR1 LNHDA, CDR2 SQIVND (reference sequence). DNA of the CDR3: TGTGCCAGTAGTACCACAGGGTCGACTAATGAAAAACTGTTTTTT. It specifies CASSTTGSTNEKLFF.

This clonotype appeared many times. This rearrangement joins TRBV4-1 to TRBJ1-1, with a possible D match to TRBD1 (6 bases). In germline, CDR1 is MGHRA, CDR2 YSYEKL. Trimming removed 1 base at V and 1 base at J, with 22 bases between. The CDR3 length is 19 residues. In DNA, the CDR3 is TGCGCCAGCAGCCAAGTCGGTACGGGAGGGGGTTCCGAGAACACTGAAGCTTTCTTT. Protein: CASSQVGTGGGSENTEAFF.

In DNA, the CDR3 is TGTGCCAGCAGTTACCCCGGGAAGGCAGCAAACGAGCAGTACTTC. The encoded protein is CASSYPGKAANEQYF. This chain uses TRBV6-2 or TRBV6-3 with TRBJ2-7, with a possible D match to TRBD2 (5 bases). CDR3 length: 15 residues. Germline CDR1 reads MNHEY; CDR2 reads SVGEGT. V was shortened by 2 bases and J by 5 bases, with 16 bases between the two germline ends.

The chain combines TRBV6-1 with TRBJ2-1, with TRBD2 matching over 9 bases. Trimming cost V 5 bases and J 0 bases; bases outside gene matches: 5. Germline V gene data show CDR1 as MNHNS and CDR2 as SASEGT. The CDR3 has 16 amino acids. CDR3: CASSRTAGGSYNEQFF. The CDR3 DNA is TGTGCCAGCAGTCGAACAGCGGGGGGCTCCTACAATGAGCAGTTCTTC.

This clonotype has at least ten counts. V and J are TRBV30 and TRBJ2-3; D might be TRBD2 (6 bases). Germline V gives CDR1 GTSNPN, CDR2 SVGIG (reference sequence). CDR3 size: 15 residues. Between the trimmed V and J ends, which lost 0 bases and 2 bases, there was a span of 12 bases. The CDR3 is CAWSVISGPTDTQYF. DNA for the CDR3: TGTGCCTGGAGTGTGATAAGCGGGCCCACAGATACGCAGTATTTT.

At least ten counts were recorded for this clonotype. The chain couples TRBV3-1 to TRBJ1-1; possibly TRBD1 for D (6 bases). Germline values: CDR1 LGHDT, CDR2 YNNKEL (reference sequence). This CDR3 is built from 15 residues. V gave up 0 bases and J gave up 4 bases, with 12 bases separating them. CDR3 amino acids: CASSQDTGQITEAFF. In DNA, the CDR3 is TGTGCCAGCAGCCAAGATACAGGGCAGATCACTGAAGCTTTCTTT. Full variable domain (remainder filled in from reference TRBV3-1 and TRBJ1-1): DTAVSQTPKYLVTQMGNDKSIKCEQNLGHDTMYWYKQDSKKFLKIMFSYNNKELIINETVPNRFSPKSPDKAHLNLHINSLELGDSAVYFCASSQDTGQITEAFFGQGTRLTVV.

This clonotype was counted many times. CDR3 loop: CSVGGSDSLYGYTF. Here the CDR3 DNA reads TGCAGCGTTGGAGGTAGTGACAGCCTCTATGGCTACACCTTC. The chain employs TRBV29-1 and TRBJ1-2; D might be TRBD1 (5 bases). Germline assignment: CDR1 SQVTM and CDR2 ANQGSEA. The CDR3 has 14 residues. Trimming pared 4 bases from V and 4 bases from J, leaving 16 bases between.

This clonotype was recorded at least ten times. The rearrangement joins TRBV5-1 to TRBJ2-7; D may match TRBD1 or TRBD2 (6 bases each). V was cut by 8 bases and J by 10 bases, with 10 bases left in between. Looked up from germline, CDR1 is SGHRS and CDR2 is YFSETQ. The CDR3 is 9 amino acids. As DNA, the CDR3 is TGCGCCAGGCGGGACATCCAGTACTTC. Translated, it gives CARRDIQYF.

This clonotype was seen at least ten times. This chain connects TRBV6-5 to TRBJ2-2; no reliable D call. Looked up from germline, CDR1 is MNHEY and CDR2 is SVGAGI. The V gene lost 8 bases and the J gene lost 3 bases, with 16 bases spanning the gap. The CDR3 has 15 amino acids. As DNA, the CDR3 is TGTGCCAGCGGGCCACTCCCTAAGGACACCGGGGAGCTGTTTTTT. Its protein product is CASGPLPKDTGELFF.

This clonotype was counted at least ten times. This rearrangement joins TRBV4-3 to TRBJ2-3, with D unresolved. The CDR3 sequence is 15 residues long. Per the germline V gene, CDR1 is LGHNA and CDR2 is YSLEER. V was trimmed by 4 bases and J by 2 bases, leaving 13 bases between them. The CDR3 DNA reads as TGCGCCAGCAGCCCGACCCCCAGGACCACAGATACGCAGTATTTT. Translating gives CASSPTPRTTDTQYF.